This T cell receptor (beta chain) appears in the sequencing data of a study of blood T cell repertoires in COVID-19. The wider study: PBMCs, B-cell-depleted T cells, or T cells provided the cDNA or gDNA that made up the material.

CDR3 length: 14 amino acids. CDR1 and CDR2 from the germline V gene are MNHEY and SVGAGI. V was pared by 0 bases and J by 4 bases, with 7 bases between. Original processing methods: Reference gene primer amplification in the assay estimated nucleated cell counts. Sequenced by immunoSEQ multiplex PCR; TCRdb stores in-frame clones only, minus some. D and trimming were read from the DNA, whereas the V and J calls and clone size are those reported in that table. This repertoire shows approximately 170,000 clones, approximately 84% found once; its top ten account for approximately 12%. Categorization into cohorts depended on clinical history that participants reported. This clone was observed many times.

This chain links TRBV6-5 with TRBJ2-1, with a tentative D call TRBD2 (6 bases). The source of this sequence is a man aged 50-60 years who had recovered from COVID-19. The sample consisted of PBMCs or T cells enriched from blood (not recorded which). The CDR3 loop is CASSYSRGYNEQFF. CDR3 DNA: TGTGCCAGCAGTTACTCGCGGGGTTACAATGAGCAGTTCTTC.